Presented here are 8 T cell receptor beta chains from one specimen sequenced in a study of T cells after posttransplantation cyclophosphamide. Generated by immunoSEQ multiplex PCR, the TCRdb table keeps only in-frame clones and is missing some. This sample has fewer than 40,000 clones, each found more than once. The sample taken for sequencing was PBMCs. The receptor set was obtained from a woman aged 45-65 years in good health and a related stem cell transplant donor.

The sample holds a few counts of this clone. The V gene is TRBV28, the J gene TRBJ1-2; the D is unclear. Germline assignment: CDR1 MDHEN and CDR2 SYDVKM. This CDR3 has 17 residues. V was cut by 5 bases and J by 4 bases, with 23 bases left in between. Here the CDR3 DNA reads TGTGCCAGCAGTGGCCCTTCCAGTCTATCAGGATTCTATGGCTACACCTTC. It specifies CASSGPSSLSGFYGYTF.

This clone occurred many times. This chain joins TRBV19 and TRBJ1-1; D remains unclear. The CDR3 runs 14 residues. Germline V gene data show CDR1 as LNHDA and CDR2 as SQIVND (reference sequence). V dropped 9 bases and J dropped 4 bases, with 18 bases sitting between them. CDR3: CASRAEWLVTEAFF. CDR3 DNA sequence: TGTGCCAGCCGCGCCGAGTGGCTAGTCACTGAAGCTTTCTTT.

This clone came up many times. This chain links TRBV5-1 with TRBJ2-1, with 14 bases matching TRBD2. V dropped 1 base and J dropped 0; count of bases not matched to a gene: 6. This CDR3 has 19 residues. Germline assignment: CDR1 SGHRS and CDR2 YFSETQ. The CDR3 sequence is CASSLRLAGGPSSYNEQFF. In DNA form, the CDR3 reads TGCGCCAGCAGCTTGAGACTAGCGGGGGGGCCAAGCTCCTACAATGAGCAGTTCTTC. Together with reference TRBV5-1 and TRBJ2-1, the CDR3 gives the full variable domain: KAGVTQTPRYLIKTRGQQVTLSCSPISGHRSVSWYQQTPGQGLQFLFEYFSETQRNKGNFPGRFSGRQFSNSRSEMNVSTLELGDSALYLCASSLRLAGGPSSYNEQFFGPGTRLTVL.

The J gene is TRBJ1-6, the V gene TRBV25-1; tentatively, D is TRBD1 (6 bases). V was pared by 7 bases and J by 6 bases, with 13 bases between. Germline values: CDR1 MGHDK, CDR2 SYGVNS. The CDR3 has 14 residues. CDR3: CASIGQSLNSPLHF. In DNA, the CDR3 is TGTGCCAGCATAGGACAGAGTCTTAATTCACCCCTCCACTTT.

In this sample, this clone turned up many times. The rearrangement joins TRBV5-6 to TRBJ2-3, with 10 nucleotides matching TRBD1. The CDR3 has 15 amino acids. Germline V lookup: CDR1 SGHDT, CDR2 YYEEEE. V lost 4 bases to trimming and J lost 1 base; unmatched junction nucleotides: 3. CDR3 region: CASSRGTGGTDTQYF. In nucleotides, the CDR3 is TGTGCCAGCAGCCGCGGGACAGGGGGCACAGATACGCAGTATTTT. The full variable domain, its missing parts supplied by reference TRBV5-6 and TRBJ2-3, is DAGVTQSPTHLIKTRGQQVTLRCSPKSGHDTVSWYQQALGQGPQFIFQYYEEEERQRGNFPDRFSGHQFPNYSSELNVNALLLGDSALYLCASSRGTGGTDTQYFGPGTRLTVL.

This clone was found many times. This chain joins TRBV6-5 and TRBJ2-3; perhaps TRBD1 as D (6 bases). Germline loops: CDR1 MNHEY, CDR2 SVGAGI. The CDR3 runs to 16 residues. V dropped 0 bases and J dropped 0 bases, with 10 bases sitting between them. CDR3 protein: CASSYSTGISTDTQYF. The CDR3 DNA is TGTGCCAGCAGTTACTCGACAGGAATTAGCACAGATACGCAGTATTTT.

On this clone: The sample holds other DNA sequences that translate to the same CDR3. The rearrangement joins TRBV21-1 to TRBJ1-5. TRBV21-1 is shown as a pseudogene. The CDR3 length is 16 residues. The CDR3 coding sequence is TGTGCCAGCAGCAAAGGAGGCGGGGCATGTAATCAACCCCAGCATTTT. Protein sequence: CASSKGGGACNQPQHF.

The sample holds many counts of this clone. The rearrangement uses TRBV7-2 and TRBJ2-1; 12 nucleotides match TRBD2. CDR1 is SGHTA, CDR2 FQGNSA, per germline. The CDR3 loop spans 15 amino acids. V was pared by 6 bases and J by 6 bases, with 6 bases of the junction left unmatched. The CDR3 DNA follows: TGTGCCAGCAGGTCTAGCGGGGGGGCCGGCAATGAGCAGTTCTTC. Residues: CASRSSGGAGNEQFF.